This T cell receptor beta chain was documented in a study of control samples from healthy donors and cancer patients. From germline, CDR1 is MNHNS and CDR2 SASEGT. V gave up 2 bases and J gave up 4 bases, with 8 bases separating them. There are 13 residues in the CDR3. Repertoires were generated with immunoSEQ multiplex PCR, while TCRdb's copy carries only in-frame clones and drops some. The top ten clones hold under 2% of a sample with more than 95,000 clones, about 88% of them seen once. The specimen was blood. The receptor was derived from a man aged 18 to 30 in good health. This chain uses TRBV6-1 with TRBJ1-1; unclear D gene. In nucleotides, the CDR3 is TGTGCCAGCAGTGAAAGCGGAGTCACTGAAGCTTTCTTT. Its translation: CASSESGVTEAFF.